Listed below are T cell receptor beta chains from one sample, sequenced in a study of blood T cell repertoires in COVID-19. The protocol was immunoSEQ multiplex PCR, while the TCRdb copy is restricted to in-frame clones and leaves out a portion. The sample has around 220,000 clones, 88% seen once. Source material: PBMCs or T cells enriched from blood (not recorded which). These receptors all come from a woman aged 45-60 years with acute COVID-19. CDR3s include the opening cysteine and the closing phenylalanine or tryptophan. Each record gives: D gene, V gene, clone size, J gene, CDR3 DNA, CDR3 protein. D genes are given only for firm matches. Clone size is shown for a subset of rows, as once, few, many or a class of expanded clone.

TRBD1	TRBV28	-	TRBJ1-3	TGTGCCAGCAGTTCCCCGCCAGGGGGAGTCTCTGGAAACACCATATATTTT	CASSSPPGGVSGNTIYF
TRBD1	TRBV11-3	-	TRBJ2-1	TGTGCCAGCAGCTCGGACAGGGGAACCTACAATGAGCAGTTCTTC	CASSSDRGTYNEQFF
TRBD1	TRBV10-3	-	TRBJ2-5	TGTGCCATCAGCGACAGGGGGCGCGGTATCGGGGAGACCCAGTACTTC	CAISDRGRGIGETQYF
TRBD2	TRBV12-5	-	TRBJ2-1	TGTGCTAGTGGTTTGGAGAAAGCGGGACCCACGATGAGGAGTGAGCAGTTCTTC	CASGLEKAGPTMRSEQFF
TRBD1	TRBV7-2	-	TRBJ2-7	TGTGCCAGCAGCCAGCAGGGGGCGGTCGAGCAGTACTTC	CASSQQGAVEQYF
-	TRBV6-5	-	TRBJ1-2	TGTGCCAGCAGTTACTCCGGGGTTAGCGGCTACACCTTC	CASSYSGVSGYTF
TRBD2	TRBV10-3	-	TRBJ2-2	TGTGCCATCAGTGGTTTAGCGGGAGGGCGAACCGGGGAGCTGTTTTTT	CAISGLAGGRTGELFF
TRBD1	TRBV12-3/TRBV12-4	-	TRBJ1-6	TGTGCCAGCAGCCCGGGACAGGGTTCACCCCTCCACTTT	CASSPGQGSPLHF
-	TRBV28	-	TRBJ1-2	TGTGCCAGCTGCAGTGTCTTTATCTATGGCTACACCTTC	CASCSVFIYGYTF
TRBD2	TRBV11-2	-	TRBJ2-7	TGTGCCAGCAGCTTAGGGGGCGGGAGCTCCTACGAGCAGTACTTC	CASSLGGGSSYEQYF
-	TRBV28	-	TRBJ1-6	TGTGCCAGCACACCCAGGGTTGGGACCTATAATTCACCCCTCCACTTT	CASTPRVGTYNSPLHF
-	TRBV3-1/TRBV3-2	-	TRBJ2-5	TGTGCCAGCAGCCAAGGTTCGGAGACCCAGTACTTC	CASSQGSETQYF
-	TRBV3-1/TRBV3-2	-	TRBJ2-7	TGTGCCAGCAGCCAAGAGATACTAGCCGGGGCCTACGAGCAGTACTTC	CASSQEILAGAYEQYF
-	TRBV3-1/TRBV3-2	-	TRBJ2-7	TGTGCCAGCAGCCCACGCGGCAGTACCTACGAGCAGTACTTC	CASSPRGSTYEQYF
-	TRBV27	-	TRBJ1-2	TGTGCCAGCAGTTTTAATTACAGGGCTAACTATGGCTACACCTTC	CASSFNYRANYGYTF
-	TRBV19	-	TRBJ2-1	TGTGCCAGTAGTAAGGTCGAGGGCTTCAGCAATGAGCAGTTCTTC	CASSKVEGFSNEQFF
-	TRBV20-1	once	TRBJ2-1	TGCAGTGCTAGTTCGGGTCTAGCTCGCAATGAGCAGTTCTTC	CSASSGLARNEQFF
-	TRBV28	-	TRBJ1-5	TGTGCCAGCAGTACCGGGGGGAGCAATCAGCCCCAGCATTTT	CASSTGGSNQPQHF
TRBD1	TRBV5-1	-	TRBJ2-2	TGCGCCAGCAGCTTGGGGGGACAGGGGGCCACCGGGGAGCTGTTTTTT	CASSLGGQGATGELFF
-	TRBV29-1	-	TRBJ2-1	TGCAGCGGGTCTAGCGCCACCTACAATGAGCAGTTCTTC	CSGSSATYNEQFF
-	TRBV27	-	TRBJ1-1	TGTGCCAGCACCCCTTACGGGGGGATGGGGACTGAAGCTTTCTTT	CASTPYGGMGTEAFF
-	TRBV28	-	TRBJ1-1	TGTGCCAGCAGTTCGCGACAGGCCGAAGCTTTCTTT	CASSSRQAEAFF
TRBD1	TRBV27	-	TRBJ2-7	TGTGCCAGCAGTCCCTGGGACAGCACCTACGAGCAGTACTTC	CASSPWDSTYEQYF
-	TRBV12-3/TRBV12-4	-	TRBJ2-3	TGTGCCAGTTGCCGAAGCGGCACAGATACGCAGTATTTT	CASCRSGTDTQYF
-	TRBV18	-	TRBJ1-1	TGTGCCAGCTCACCTACAGGGAGGGACACTGAAGCTTTCTTT	CASSPTGRDTEAFF
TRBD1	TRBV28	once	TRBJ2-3	TGTGCCAGCAGTCCAACACGGACAGGAACTTTCACAGATACGCAGTATTTT	CASSPTRTGTFTDTQYF
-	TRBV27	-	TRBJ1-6	TGTGCCAGCAGACACCTGTCGGGGGGAGATGGACCACCCCTCCACTTT	CASRHLSGGDGPPLHF
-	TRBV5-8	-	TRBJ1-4	TGTGCCAGCAGCTTGGGGCAGGGGTTGTGGGAAAAACTGTTTTTT	CASSLGQGLWEKLFF
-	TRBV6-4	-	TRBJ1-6	TGTGCCAGCAGTGACGATAAGGGGGGGGCCCTTCCCAATTCACCCCTCCACTTT	CASSDDKGGALPNSPLHF
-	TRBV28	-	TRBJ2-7	TGTGCCAGCAATCCGACAGGCAGCTACGAGCAGTACTTC	CASNPTGSYEQYF
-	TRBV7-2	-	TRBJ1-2	TGTGCCAGCAGCTTAAGCGGGGGGAGCTATGGCTACACCTTC	CASSLSGGSYGYTF
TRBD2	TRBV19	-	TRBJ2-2	TGTGCCGCAAGACTAGCGGGATGGTTAGGCACCGGGGAGCTGTTTTTT	CAARLAGWLGTGELFF
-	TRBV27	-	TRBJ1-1	TGTGCCAGCAAAAGGTCCGCTCCGGGGGGAGCTTTCTTT	CASKRSAPGGAFF
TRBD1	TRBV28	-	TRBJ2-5	TGTGCCAGCAGCCCAGGGGGCGGCGAGACCCAGTACTTC	CASSPGGGETQYF
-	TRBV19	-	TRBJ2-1	TGTGCCAGTAGTTGGGGCCCACTTTACAATGAGCAGTTCTTC	CASSWGPLYNEQFF
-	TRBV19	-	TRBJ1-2	TGTGCCAGTAGTATCTCTGCCGGGGGTTACTATGGCTACACCTTC	CASSISAGGYYGYTF
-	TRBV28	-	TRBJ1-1	TGTGCCAGCAGAGGGGACATCTCGAGGAACACTGAAGCTTTCTTT	CASRGDISRNTEAFF
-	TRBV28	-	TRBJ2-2	TGTGCCAGCACCAACAGGGACACCGGGGAGCTGTTTTTT	CASTNRDTGELFF
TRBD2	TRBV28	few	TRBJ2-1	TGTGCCAGCAACTCTCTTGAGGCTAGCGGGAGAGAGCAGTTCTTC	CASNSLEASGREQFF
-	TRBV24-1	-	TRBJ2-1	TGTGCCACCAGTGATTTGGCCAGGAGCGGGAATGAGCAGTTCTTC	CATSDLARSGNEQFF
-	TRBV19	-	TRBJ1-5	TGTGCCAGTAGTATGGGGCAGTCCAATCAGCCCCAGCATTTT	CASSMGQSNQPQHF
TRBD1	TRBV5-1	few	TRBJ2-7	TGCGCCAGCAGCCATGGACAGGACTACGAGCAGTACTTC	CASSHGQDYEQYF